The clone carrying this T cell receptor beta chain was found a few times. Its antigen is unknown. Trimming at V came to 7 bases and at J to 15 bases, leaving 12 bases not matched to a gene. The germline V gene encodes CDR1 SNHLY and CDR2 FYNNEI. The CDR3 loop spans 13 amino acids. The PCR used 60 Vbeta and 13 Jbeta primers. Sequenced by immunoSEQ multiplex PCR; TCRdb stores in-frame clones only, minus some. The sample consists of some 110,000 clones, 65% to 75% of them appearing once. This specimen comes from a study of cytomegalovirus exposure and HLA in healthy donors. Points from the study as a whole: Association of a missense DCLRE1C variant with TCR beta V- and J-gene trimming was reported in a later analysis. In an earlier analysis, productive rearrangement rates for most beta V segments clustered near 87% or 30%. Rates of TCR association differed by HLA locus in a later analysis, with DRB1 highest and HLA-C lowest.

The chain has TRBV2 and TRBJ2-1, with 10 bases aligning to TRBD1. The source material was PBMCs. The sequence came from a man in his thirties or forties in good health and CMV-seropositive. The CDR3 nucleotides are TGTGCCAGCACTCTTGACGACAGGGGGCGTTTGTTCTTC. Its translation: CASTLDDRGRLFF. Drawing the rest from reference TRBV2 and TRBJ2-1, the complete variable domain is EPEVTQTPSHQVTQMGQEVILRCVPISNHLYFYWYRQILGQKVEFLVSFYNNEISEKSEIFDDQFSVERPDGSNFTLKIRSTKLEDSAMYFCASTLDDRGRLFFGPGTRLTVL.